This T cell receptor beta chain was obtained from a study of T cell responses to AZD1222 COVID-19 vaccine. TCRdb keeps only in-frame clones here, not all; method: immunoSEQ multiplex PCR. This repertoire shows around 110,000 clones, 75% to 90% found once; its top ten account for approximately 3.4%. Germline V gene lookup returns CDR1 MDHEN and CDR2 SYDVKM. Trimming took 7 bases from V and 5 from J, leaving 8 bases between them. This CDR3 spans 11 amino acids. This TCR was sampled from an adult in good health. The chain combines TRBV28 with TRBJ2-5; D unclear. This sample comprised peripheral blood, obtained on day 0 of AZD1222 vaccination. CDR3 in DNA: TGTGCCAGCACCTCAGCCGAGACCCAGTACTTC. Protein product: CASTSAETQYF.